This TCR beta chain is from a study of blood T cell repertoires in COVID-19. While infection was still active, Seattle patients were enrolled and then followed longitudinally. Original analysis: Quantification of nucleated cells was approximated via reference gene primer amplification. Some clones are missing from TCRdb's copy, which holds only in-frame ones; the method was immunoSEQ multiplex PCR. The V and J calls and clone size were taken over from that table, and D and trimming were inferred from the DNA. The table lists 200,000 to 250,000 clones, more than 75% of them singletons. The CDR3 has 12 amino acids. From germline, CDR1 is GTSNPN and CDR2 SVGIG (reference sequence). The V and J ends lost 5 bases and 0 bases respectively, with 7 bases between them.

The sequence derives from an elderly woman with COVID-19, enrolled during active disease. The chain recombines TRBV30 with TRBJ1-1; no reliable D call. Specimen: peripheral blood. CDR3 region: CAWGSVNTEAFF. CDR3 DNA: TGTGCCTGGGGTTCCGTGAACACTGAAGCTTTCTTT.